Below, 2 T cell receptor beta chains from the same sample are listed, as sequenced in a study of PD-1 blockade in classical Hodgkin lymphoma. Clones were sequenced by immunoSEQ multiplex PCR, and TCRdb holds only the in-frame ones, with some missing. The table records around 2,500 clones, under 65% of them present only once. The time point was: cycle 4 day 1 (C4D1), after 5 to 7 weeks of nivolumab. Patients all relapsed after autologous stem cell transplantation, and there was variation in brentuximab vedotin exposure. Negative selection with magnets was how CD8+ T cells were isolated from the thawed PBMCs. Sequenced here: CD8+ T cells from blood, sampled before the fourth cycle of nivolumab. The receptors shown here come from a human donor with classical Hodgkin lymphoma.

The chain uses TRBV5-1 and TRBJ2-2; D not certain. This CDR3 spans 14 amino acids. Per the germline V gene, CDR1 is SGHRS and CDR2 is YFSETQ. Trimming stripped 2 bases from V and 8 bases from J, with 13 bases between. CDR3: CASSFLSGTGELFF. The CDR3 coding sequence is TGCGCCAGCAGCTTTCTATCAGGAACAGGGGAGCTGTTTTTT.

This rearrangement joins TRBV7-2 to TRBJ2-3; 10 positions match TRBD2. The germline CDR1 and CDR2 sequences are SGHTA and FQGNSA. The junction had 15 bases not matched to a gene; V was cut back by 4 bases and J by 5 bases. The CDR3 loop spans 18 amino acids. The CDR3 here is CASSSRGLAAAFKDTQYF. The CDR3 region has the DNA TGTGCCAGCAGCTCCCGCGGACTAGCGGCTGCCTTTAAAGATACGCAGTATTTT.